The 21 T cell receptor beta chains presented below share a single source sample, sequenced in a study of CD4 T cells in relation to SARS-CoV-2 and coronaviruses. Profiled with immunoSEQ multiplex PCR; TCRdb holds only in-frame clones, not every one. The profile shows approximately 20,000 clones, around 76% of them singletons. CD4+ T cells from unexposed donors were obtained before the COVID-19 pandemic (2011-2018). After roughly ten days of culture, CD4+ T cells were isolated. The antigens of these receptors remain unknown. The sequenced sample consisted of CD4+ T cells from PBMCs, cultured in vitro. These receptors all come from a human donor in good health.

The CDR3 sequence is CASSEYGQTFMNTEAFF. For the CDR3, the DNA is TGTGCCAGCAGTGAATACGGACAGACTTTTATGAACACTGAAGCTTTCTTT. The gene calls are TRBV2 and TRBJ1-1, with a possible D match to TRBD1 (6 bases). This CDR3 has 17 amino acids. Germline V gives CDR1 SNHLY, CDR2 FYNNEI. The V end lost 2 bases, the J end lost 0 bases, and 16 bases lay between the germline ends.

The chain couples TRBV19 to TRBJ1-2; TRBD1 might be the D (5 bases). The V gene's germline CDR1 is LNHDA and CDR2 SQIVND (reference sequence). V gave up 7 bases and J gave up 7 bases, with 10 bases separating them. The CDR3 loop spans 11 amino acids. CDR3 sequence (DNA): TGTGCCAGTACCTCGGGGGGTGGCTACACCTTC. This sequence encodes CASTSGGGYTF.

This chain links TRBV18 with TRBJ2-7, with D unclear. This CDR3 region has 13 residues. V dropped 3 bases and J dropped 1 base, with 7 bases sitting between them. Germline CDR1 is KGHSH and CDR2 is LQKENI. The CDR3 sequence: CASSPDVSYEQYF. The CDR3 DNA follows: TGTGCCAGCTCACCGGACGTATCCTACGAGCAGTACTTC.

The genes are TRBV18 and TRBJ1-3; D gene unclear. The CDR3 has 17 residues. Trimming left V 4 bases short and J 0 bases short, with 16 bases between. Germline CDR1 and CDR2: KGHSH and LQKENI. The CDR3 reads CASSLRPSANSGNTIYF. As DNA, the CDR3 is TGTGCCAGCTCACTTCGCCCCAGTGCTAACTCTGGAAACACCATATATTTT.

This clone was counted a few times. In nucleotides, the CDR3 is TGTGCCTGGAGTACACTAGAGCGAGCCGGGGAGCTGTTTTTT. It yields the protein CAWSTLERAGELFF. The rearrangement uses TRBV30 and TRBJ2-2, with a weak D call TRBD2 (5 bases). Germline CDR1 and CDR2: GTSNPN and SVGIG (reference sequence). The length of the CDR3 is 14 residues. V was cut by 2 bases and J by 6 bases, with 13 bases left in between.

The chain couples TRBV5-1 to TRBJ2-7; D is unclear. The V gene's germline CDR1 is SGHRS and CDR2 YFSETQ. V shed 0 bases and J shed 2 bases, with 6 bases lying between them. The CDR3 is 13 amino acids. The CDR3 DNA is TGCGCCAGCAGCTTGGCACAAACCTACGAGCAGTACTTC. Translation: CASSLAQTYEQYF. Variable domain in full (rest from reference TRBV5-1 and TRBJ2-7): KAGVTQTPRYLIKTRGQQVTLSCSPISGHRSVSWYQQTPGQGLQFLFEYFSETQRNKGNFPGRFSGRQFSNSRSEMNVSTLELGDSALYLCASSLAQTYEQYFGPGTRLTVT.

V and J are TRBV15 and TRBJ2-7; a weak D match, TRBD1 (6 bases). Germline CDR1 LNHNV, CDR2 YYDKDF (reference sequence). The V and J ends lost 2 bases and 2 bases respectively, with 16 bases between them. This CDR3 is built from 16 residues. The CDR3 loop reads CATSRLKPGATYEQYF. The DNA of the CDR3 is TGTGCCACCAGCAGACTCAAACCAGGGGCAACCTACGAGCAGTACTTC.

The rearrangement uses TRBV6-5 and TRBJ1-1; no reliable D call. The V and J ends lost 8 bases and 1 base respectively, with 14 bases between them. This CDR3 comprises 14 residues. CDR1 and CDR2 (germline): MNHEY, SVGAGI. The DNA of the CDR3 is TGTGCCAGCTCAAAGTACGACAAGAACACTGAAGCTTTCTTT. Residues: CASSKYDKNTEAFF.

This chain joins TRBV3-1 (or the pseudogene TRBV3-2) and TRBJ2-7; weak D call: TRBD1 (5 bases). CDR3 size: 14 residues. V lost 5 bases and J 9 bases, leaving 20 bases between the germline ends. In germline, CDR1 is LGHDT, CDR2 YNNKEL (reference sequence). As DNA, the CDR3 is TGTGCCAGCAGCTTTGGGGCGGAAGGAAGGGGGCAGTACTTC. It translates to CASSFGAEGRGQYF.

The CDR3 nucleotides read TGTGCCAGCAGTCTACTAGCGGTCTTAGATGAGCAGTTCTTC. Translating it yields CASSLLAVLDEQFF. The rearrangement uses TRBV27 and TRBJ2-1, with 8 bases lining up with TRBD2. The CDR3 extends over 14 amino acids. In germline, CDR1 is MNHEY, CDR2 SMNVEV (reference sequence). The V and J ends lost 5 bases and 8 bases, in that order; junction bases with no gene match: 8.

This sequence joins TRBV28 and TRBJ1-5; unclear D gene. This CDR3 is built from 14 residues. In germline, CDR1 is MDHEN, CDR2 SYDVKM. The germline V and J ends were trimmed by 7 bases and 1 base, with 11 bases remaining between them. The CDR3 DNA is TGTGCCAGCAACTTCGGACGGAGCAATCAGCCCCAGCATTTT. It specifies CASNFGRSNQPQHF. The full variable domain, rest sourced from reference TRBV28 and TRBJ1-5, is DVKVTQSSRYLVKRTGEKVFLECVQDMDHENMFWYRQDPGLGLRLIYFSYDVKMKEKGDIPEGYSVSREKKERFSLILESASTNQTSMYLCASNFGRSNQPQHFGDGTRLSIL.

V is TRBV6-5 and J is TRBJ2-7; TRBD1 matches 7 bases. Germline assignment: CDR1 MNHEY and CDR2 SVGAGI. The CDR3 length is 13 residues. V trimming: 2 bases; J trimming: 3 bases; junction bases outside the gene matches: 1. The CDR3 coding sequence is TGTGCCAGCAGTTACAGGGGGCTCTACGAGCAGTACTTC. Residues: CASSYRGLYEQYF.

CDR3 nucleotide sequence: TGTGCCAGCACCCAGAAACGGCCCATCCAGCATTTT. This codes for CASTQKRPIQHF. This chain joins TRBV28 and TRBJ1-5; D unresolved. Trimming took off 7 bases at V and 12 bases at J, with 16 bases between the two ends. Germline lookup yields CDR1 MDHEN and CDR2 SYDVKM. The CDR3 has 12 residues. Using reference TRBV28 and TRBJ1-5 for the parts outside the CDR3, the full variable domain is DVKVTQSSRYLVKRTGEKVFLECVQDMDHENMFWYRQDPGLGLRLIYFSYDVKMKEKGDIPEGYSVSREKKERFSLILESASTNQTSMYLCASTQKRPIQHFGDGTRLSIL.

This clone was picked up one time. The gene calls are TRBV4-2 and TRBJ2-1, with TRBD2 as a possible D gene (6 bases). CDR1 is LGHNA and CDR2 is YNFKEQ in the germline V gene. Trimming cost V 4 bases and J 4 bases, with 17 bases left between them. The CDR3 loop spans 16 amino acids. The CDR3 spells CASSPRGTGGYNEQFF. The DNA for the CDR3 is TGTGCCAGCAGCCCCCGTGGAACCGGGGGTTACAATGAGCAGTTCTTC.

This rearrangement joins TRBV6-4 to TRBJ2-6, with 11 bases aligning to TRBD2. CDR3 length: 17 amino acids. Germline V gene sequence: CDR1 MRHNA, CDR2 SNTAGT. V dropped 4 bases and J dropped 0; count of bases not matched to a gene: 2. The CDR3 DNA sequence: TGTGCCAGCAGTGCCGGGACTAGCGGCTCTGGGGCCAACGTCCTGACTTTC. It codes for CASSAGTSGSGANVLTF.

The CDR3 loop is CATRERASNQPQHF. The CDR3 nucleotides read TGTGCCACCCGGGAGAGAGCGAGCAATCAGCCCCAGCATTTT. The V call is TRBV19, the J call TRBJ1-5; no definite D call. The CDR3 is made up of 14 amino acids. V lost 10 bases and J lost 1, with 14 bases in between. Germline CDR1 reads LNHDA; CDR2 reads SQIVND (reference sequence).

The rearrangement links TRBV6-5 to TRBJ1-1; D is perhaps TRBD1 (6 bases). Between the trimmed V and J ends, which lost 8 bases and 0 bases, there was a span of 13 bases. Per germline, CDR1 MNHEY and CDR2 SVGAGI. CDR3 length: 14 residues. The CDR3, as DNA: TGTGCCAGCGTGACAGGACTCATGAACACTGAAGCTTTCTTT. Protein: CASVTGLMNTEAFF.

CDR3 in amino acids: CASSIQVRTEAFF. CDR3 bases: TGTGCCAGCAGCATACAGGTTCGGACTGAAGCTTTCTTT. This sequence joins TRBV6-5 and TRBJ1-1; tentatively, D is TRBD1 (5 bases). CDR1 is MNHEY, CDR2 SVGAGI, per germline. The V gene lost 6 bases and the J gene lost 5 bases, with 13 bases spanning the gap. The CDR3 length is 13 residues.

CDR3 sequence reads: CASSVLREETQYF. The CDR3 DNA is TGTGCCAGCAGTGTGCTCAGGGAAGAGACCCAGTACTTC. The chain links TRBV2 to TRBJ2-5; D is possibly TRBD1 (5 bases). The CDR3 spans 13 residues. Germline V CDR1 and CDR2: SNHLY, FYNNEI. The V gene lost 4 bases and the J gene lost 3 bases, with 9 bases spanning the gap.

The rearrangement links TRBV6-5 to TRBJ2-5; 10 nucleotides line up with TRBD2. Germline CDR1 is MNHEY and CDR2 is SVGAGI. The CDR3 has 14 residues. Trimming took 4 bases from V and 4 from J; bases not matched to a gene: 3. CDR3 sequence (DNA): TGTGCCAGCAGTTTTAGCGGGAGGACAGAGACCCAGTACTTC. It is translated as CASSFSGRTETQYF.

The chain carries TRBV11-2 and TRBJ1-1; TRBD1 matches 7 bases. The CDR3 spans 12 residues. The V segment lost 5 bases and the J segment 10 bases; nucleotides outside the gene matches: 7. Looked up from germline, CDR1 is SGHAT and CDR2 is FQNNGV. The CDR3 DNA reads TGTGCCAGCAGCGCTGACAGGGTCGTAGCTTTCTTT. It translates to CASSADRVVAFF.